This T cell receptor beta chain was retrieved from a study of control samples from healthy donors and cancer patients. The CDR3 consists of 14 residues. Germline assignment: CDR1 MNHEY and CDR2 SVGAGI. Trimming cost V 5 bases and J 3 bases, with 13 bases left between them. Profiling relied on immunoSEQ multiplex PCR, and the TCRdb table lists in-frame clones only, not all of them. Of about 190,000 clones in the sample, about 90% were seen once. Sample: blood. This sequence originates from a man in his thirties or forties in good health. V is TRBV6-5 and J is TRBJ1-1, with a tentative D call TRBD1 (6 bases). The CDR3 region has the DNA TGTGCCAGCAGTCTACCGCGACAGGACACTGAAGCTTTCTTT. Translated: CASSLPRQDTEAFF.